Following are 9 T cell receptor beta chains from one sample sequenced in a study of T cells after posttransplantation cyclophosphamide. Data came from immunoSEQ multiplex PCR; TCRdb stores just in-frame clones and leaves some out. Listed for the sample are about 40,000 clones, none seen a single time. Sample: PBMCs. These receptors all come from a woman in her forties or fifties in good health and a related stem cell transplant donor.

This clone was observed many times. V and J are TRBV11-2 and TRBJ2-7; TRBD1 aligns across 8 bases. The J segment lost 2 bases and the V segment lost 5 bases, leaving 11 bases of the junction unmatched. Germline assignment: CDR1 SGHAT and CDR2 FQNNGV. This CDR3 region has 16 residues. The CDR3 loop is CASSPSEARGPYEQYF. In nucleotides, the CDR3 is TGTGCCAGCAGCCCATCGGAGGCCAGGGGGCCCTACGAGCAGTACTTC.

V is TRBV30 and J is TRBJ2-7, with 9 positions matching TRBD1. The CDR3 totals 18 residues. The J segment lost 0 bases and the V segment lost 0 bases, leaving 12 bases of the junction unmatched. Germline V gives CDR1 GTSNPN, CDR2 SVGIG (reference sequence). The CDR3 coding sequence is TGTGCCTGGAGTGTACCAGACAGGGGGGGACGAAGCTCCTACGAGCAGTACTTC. The encoded protein is CAWSVPDRGGRSSYEQYF.

This clone was seen repeatedly, ten times or more. The V call is TRBV28, the J call TRBJ1-1; 7 bases are a match to TRBD1. Per the germline V gene, CDR1 is MDHEN and CDR2 is SYDVKM. V shed 1 base and J 0 bases; nucleotides not matched to a gene: 2. CDR3 size: 15 residues. Here the CDR3 reads CASSLLGQVNTEAFF. In DNA, the CDR3 is TGTGCCAGCAGTTTATTAGGACAGGTGAACACTGAAGCTTTCTTT.

Ten or more counts support this clone. The V call is TRBV6-1, the J call TRBJ2-2; D possibly corresponds to TRBD2 (6 bases). The length of the CDR3 is 14 residues. Trimming cost V 5 bases and J 7 bases, with 14 bases left between them. The germline CDR1 and CDR2 sequences are MNHNS and SASEGT. CDR3 sequence: CASSKIGGIGELFF. DNA of the CDR3: TGTGCCAGCAGTAAGATCGGAGGGATCGGGGAGCTGTTTTTT.

This chain uses TRBV4-2 with TRBJ2-1; 10 bases map to TRBD2. The V gene end was trimmed by 4 bases and the J gene end by 7 bases; junction bases not matched to a gene: 13. Germline V CDR1 and CDR2: LGHNA, YNFKEQ. CDR3 length equals 17 residues. Here the CDR3 DNA reads TGTGCCAGCAGCCGTCGCCTACTAGCGGGGATAGGTAATGAGCAGTTCTTC. This translates into CASSRRLLAGIGNEQFF.

The table lists this clone with many counts. The chain uses TRBV10-1 and TRBJ2-1; 9 nucleotides match TRBD2. Germline assignment: CDR1 WNHNN and CDR2 SYGVQD (reference sequence). Germline trimming cut 3 bases from V and 2 bases from J; bases unmatched to any gene: 5. The CDR3 extends over 16 amino acids. The CDR3 reads CASSESLAGPYNEQFF. The CDR3 DNA is TGCGCCAGCAGTGAAAGTCTAGCGGGGCCCTACAATGAGCAGTTCTTC.

This clone was observed at least ten times. V usage is TRBV4-1 and J usage is TRBJ1-4; the match to TRBD1 covers 7 bases. Losses at the gene ends were 0 bases for V and 8 bases for J; bases not matched to a gene: 6. The CDR3 length is 15 residues. CDR1 is MGHRA, CDR2 YSYEKL, per germline. In DNA, the CDR3 is TGCGCCAGCAGCCAAGAGAACAGGGGCATGGAAAAACTGTTTTTT. Protein sequence: CASSQENRGMEKLFF.

This clone appeared many times. The chain joins TRBV18 to TRBJ1-1, with 12 bases fitting TRBD1. Trimming at V came to 6 bases and at J to 1 base, leaving 9 bases not matched to a gene. The CDR3 totals 17 residues. The germline gives CDR1 KGHSH, CDR2 LQKENI. CDR3 nucleotide sequence: TGTGCCAGCTCGCCGGGGGGGACAGGGGGCAAGAACACTGAAGCTTTCTTT. Encoded protein: CASSPGGTGGKNTEAFF.

This clone has at least ten counts. V and J are TRBV19 and TRBJ2-3; 8 bases fit TRBD2. CDR1 LNHDA and CDR2 SQIVND come from the germline V gene (reference sequence). With 3 bases clipped from V and 2 bases from J, the junction kept 10 bases outside the gene matches. This CDR3 is 17 amino acids long. This chain's CDR3 is CASSIPGLAGPTDTQYF. For the CDR3, the DNA is TGTGCCAGTAGTATCCCCGGGCTAGCGGGTCCCACAGATACGCAGTATTTT.